The subject of this entry is one T cell receptor (beta chain). Per germline, CDR1 SGHNT and CDR2 YYREEE (reference sequence). CDR3 length: 15 amino acids. V shed 2 bases and J 2 bases; nucleotides not matched to a gene: 3. These data originate in a study of blood T cell repertoires in COVID-19. Overall study: Samples came from the United States, Italy and Spain, spanning acute and convalescent COVID-19.

Clones were read by immunoSEQ multiplex PCR, and TCRdb kept only the in-frame ones, dropping some. The top ten hold 15% to 20% of the sample, which has approximately 52,000 clones, more than 85% seen once. The V gene is TRBV5-4, the J gene TRBJ2-7, with 11 bases matching TRBD2. The TCR comes from a human donor with active COVID-19. The donor label of this sample is uncertain. Sample: peripheral blood. CDR3 in DNA: TGTGCCAGCAGCTTTACTAGCGGGGGAGCCTACGAGCAGTACTTC. As protein: CASSFTSGGAYEQYF.